This T cell receptor beta chain was captured in a study of blood T cell repertoires in COVID-19. Whole-study context: COVID-19 samples collected from the United States, Italy and Spain covered acute and convalescent phases.

As concerns this clone: The same CDR3 can be traced to other DNA sequences in this sample.

This CDR3 spans 15 amino acids. Germline V lookup: CDR1 MGHRA, CDR2 YSYEKL. J lost 5 bases, V lost 1 base, and 6 bases had no gene match. Original handling: Amplification with reference gene primers provided the estimates of nucleated cell counts. Some clones are missing from TCRdb's copy, which holds only in-frame ones; the method was immunoSEQ multiplex PCR. V and J calls and clone size are copied from that table; D and trimming were computed from the DNA. The sample includes approximately 330,000 clones, roughly 87% seen only once; the top ten take 9.9%. The specimen was peripheral blood. The origin of this receptor is a man aged 25-40 years with COVID-19, enrolled during active disease. The V and J genes are TRBV4-1 and TRBJ1-1; 8 nucleotides align to TRBD1. CDR3 residues: CASSQAGTGGTEAFF. CDR3 bases: TGCGCCAGCAGCCAAGCCGGGACAGGAGGGACTGAAGCTTTCTTT.